The 8 T cell receptor beta chains listed next were all sequenced from one sample in a study of T cells after yellow fever vaccination. TCRdb re-called the 5' RACE reads through MiXCR, storing one row per CDR3 protein. Seen here are hundreds of thousands of distinct CDR3 sequences, 9% to 15% observed once, and the top ten hold just under 15%. The sample consisted of PBMCs, taken on the day of the yellow fever booster vaccination. Every receptor here comes from a young man who received the YFV17D yellow fever vaccine.

This chain links TRBV7-2 with TRBJ2-1; a weak D match, TRBD1 (6 bases). V lost 4 bases to trimming and J lost 2 bases, with 6 bases between them. This CDR3 has 13 amino acids. Germline CDR1 is SGHTA and CDR2 is FQGNSA. The CDR3 loop is CASSWTAYNEQFF. The CDR3 nucleotides read TGTGCCAGCAGCTGGACAGCCTACAATGAGCAGTTCTTC.

For this clonotype: The conserved phenylalanine or tryptophan is not found at the CDR3 terminus, so this likely reflects a read error. This chain connects TRBV4-3 to TRBJ2-3, with no clear D. CDR3 length: 14 residues. The V gene's germline CDR1 is LGHNA and CDR2 YSLEER. V was clipped by 3 bases and J by 1 base, with 8 bases between them. As DNA, the CDR3 is TGCGCCAGCAGCCACCAGGATCGCACAGATACGCAGTATTCT. It encodes CASSHQDRTDTQYS.

The table lists this clonotype with many counts. The rearrangement uses TRBV5-5 and TRBJ1-5; D gene unclear. Trimming removed 0 bases at V and 4 bases at J, with 2 bases between. The CDR3 has 12 residues. Per germline, CDR1 SGHKS and CDR2 YYEKEE (reference sequence). CDR3 nucleotide sequence: TGTGCCAGCAGCTTGGAAAATCAGCCCCAGCATTTT. Protein sequence: CASSLENQPQHF.

The J gene is TRBJ2-7, the V gene TRBV24-1; TRBD2 matches at 9 bases. The CDR3 runs 13 residues. Germline V lookup: CDR1 KGHDR, CDR2 SFDVKD. Trimming at V came to 9 bases and at J to 2 bases, leaving 4 bases not matched to a gene. CDR3 sequence reads: CATHSGSAYEQYF. The DNA for the CDR3 is TGTGCCACCCATAGCGGGAGCGCCTACGAGCAGTACTTC.

This clonotype has more than one count but fewer than ten. The gene calls are TRBV20-1 and TRBJ2-1, with 11 bases identical to TRBD2. The V and J ends lost 0 bases and 7 bases, in that order; junction bases with no gene match: 5. The CDR3 covers 15 residues. Germline CDR1 DFQATT, CDR2 SNEGSKA (reference sequence). For the CDR3, the DNA is TGCAGTGCTAGAGATGTAGCGGGAGGGAGGAATGAGCAGTTCTTC. Protein product: CSARDVAGGRNEQFF.

This clonotype was picked up a small number of times. V is TRBV6-1 and J is TRBJ2-2; the D gene could be TRBD1 or TRBD2 (5 bases each). This CDR3 contains 15 residues. Germline-derived CDR1 and CDR2 are MNHNS and SASEGT. V was cut by 6 bases and J by 7 bases, with 18 bases left in between. CDR3 in amino acids: CASRGERLAVGELFF. The CDR3 coding sequence is TGTGCCAGCAGGGGGGAGCGACTTGCGGTCGGGGAGCTGTTTTTT.

This clonotype was seen only a few times. This chain uses TRBV20-1 with TRBJ1-6, with 7 bases identical to TRBD1. J was trimmed by 7 bases and V by 4 bases; bases with no gene match: 7. In germline, CDR1 is DFQATT, CDR2 SNEGSKA (reference sequence). The length of the CDR3 is 14 residues. The DNA for the CDR3 is TGCAGTGCTAATAACAGGGGAGTGAATTCACCCCTCCACTTT. This codes for CSANNRGVNSPLHF.

CDR3 region: CSARDNNALYGYTF. DNA of the CDR3: TGCAGTGCTAGAGACAACAACGCCCTCTATGGCTACACCTTC. This chain uses TRBV20-1 with TRBJ1-2; D gene ambiguous. The CDR3 totals 14 residues. With 0 bases removed from V and 4 bases from J, the gap between germline ends came to 12 bases. The V gene's germline CDR1 is DFQATT and CDR2 SNEGSKA (reference sequence).